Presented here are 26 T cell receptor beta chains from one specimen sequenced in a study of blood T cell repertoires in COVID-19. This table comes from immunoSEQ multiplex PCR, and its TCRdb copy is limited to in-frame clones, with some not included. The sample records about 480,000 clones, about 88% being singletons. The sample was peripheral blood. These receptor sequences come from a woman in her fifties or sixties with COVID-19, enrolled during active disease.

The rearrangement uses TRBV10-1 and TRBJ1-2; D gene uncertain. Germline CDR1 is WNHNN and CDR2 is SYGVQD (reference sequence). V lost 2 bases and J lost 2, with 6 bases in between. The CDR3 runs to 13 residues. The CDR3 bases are TGCGCCAGCAGTGAGGATAGCAACTATGGCTACACCTTC. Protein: CASSEDSNYGYTF.

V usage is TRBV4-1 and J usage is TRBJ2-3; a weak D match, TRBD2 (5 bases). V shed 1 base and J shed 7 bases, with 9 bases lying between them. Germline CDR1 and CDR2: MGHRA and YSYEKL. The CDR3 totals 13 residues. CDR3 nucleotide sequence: TGCGCCAGCAGCCAAGGTACGGGGAATACGCAGTATTTT. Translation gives CASSQGTGNTQYF.

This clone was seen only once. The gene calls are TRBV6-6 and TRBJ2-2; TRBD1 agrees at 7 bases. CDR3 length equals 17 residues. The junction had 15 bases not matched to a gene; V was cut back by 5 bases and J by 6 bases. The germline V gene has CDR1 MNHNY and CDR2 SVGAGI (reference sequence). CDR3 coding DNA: TGTGCCAGCAGTCCACCTACAGGGGCACTCTCAGCCGGGGAGCTGTTTTTT. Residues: CASSPPTGALSAGELFF.

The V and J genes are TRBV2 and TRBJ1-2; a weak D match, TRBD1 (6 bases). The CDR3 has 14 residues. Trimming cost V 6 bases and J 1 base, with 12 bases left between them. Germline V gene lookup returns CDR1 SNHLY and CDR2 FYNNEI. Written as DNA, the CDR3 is TGTGCCAGCAGGCCTATCAGGGGTAACTATGGCTACACCTTC. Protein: CASRPIRGNYGYTF.

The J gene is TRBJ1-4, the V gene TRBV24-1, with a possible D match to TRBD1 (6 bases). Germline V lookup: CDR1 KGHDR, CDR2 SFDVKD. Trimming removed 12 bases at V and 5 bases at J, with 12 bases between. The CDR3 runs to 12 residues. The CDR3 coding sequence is TGTGCCGTAGGGGGAGGGAATGAAAAACTGTTTTTT. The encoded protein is CAVGGGNEKLFF.

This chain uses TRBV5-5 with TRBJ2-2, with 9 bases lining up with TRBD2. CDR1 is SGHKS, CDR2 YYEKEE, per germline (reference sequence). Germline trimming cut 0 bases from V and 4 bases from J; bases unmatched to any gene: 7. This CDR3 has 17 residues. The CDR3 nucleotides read TGTGCCAGCAGCTTGGTGCCGCGGGGGGGCATCACCGGGGAGCTGTTTTTT. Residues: CASSLVPRGGITGELFF.

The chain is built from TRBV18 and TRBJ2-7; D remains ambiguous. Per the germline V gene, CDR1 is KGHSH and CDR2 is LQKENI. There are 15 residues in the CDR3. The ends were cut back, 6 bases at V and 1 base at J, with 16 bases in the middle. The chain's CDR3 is CASSPSEAASYEQYF. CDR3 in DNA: TGTGCCAGCTCCCCCTCCGAGGCGGCGTCCTACGAGCAGTACTTC.

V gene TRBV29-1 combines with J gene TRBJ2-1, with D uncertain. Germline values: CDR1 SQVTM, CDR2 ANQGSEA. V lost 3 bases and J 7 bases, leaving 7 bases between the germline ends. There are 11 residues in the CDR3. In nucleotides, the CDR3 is TGCAGCGTTGACGGCGGTAATGAGCAGTTCTTC. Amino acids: CSVDGGNEQFF.

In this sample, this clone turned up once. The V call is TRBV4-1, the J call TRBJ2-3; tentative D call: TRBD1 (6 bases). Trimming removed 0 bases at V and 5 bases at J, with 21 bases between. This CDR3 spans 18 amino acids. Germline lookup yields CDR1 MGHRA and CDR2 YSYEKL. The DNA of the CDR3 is TGCGCCAGCAGCCAAGATTACACAGGGACGTTCAACGAAGATACGCAGTATTTT. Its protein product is CASSQDYTGTFNEDTQYF.

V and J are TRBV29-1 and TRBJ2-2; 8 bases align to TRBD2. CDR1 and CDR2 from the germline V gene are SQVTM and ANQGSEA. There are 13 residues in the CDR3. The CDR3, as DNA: TGCGCGGGAGGAGGGGGAAACACCGGGGAGCTGTTTTTT. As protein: CAGGGGNTGELFF.

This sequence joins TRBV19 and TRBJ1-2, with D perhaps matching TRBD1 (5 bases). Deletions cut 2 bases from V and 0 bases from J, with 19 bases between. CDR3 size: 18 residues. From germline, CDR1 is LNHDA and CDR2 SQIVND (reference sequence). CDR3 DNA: TGTGCCAGTAGTATAAGGTGGAGGGGAAGCCTTACTAACTATGGCTACACCTTC. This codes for CASSIRWRGSLTNYGYTF. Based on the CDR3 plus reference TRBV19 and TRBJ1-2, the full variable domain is DGGITQSPKYLFRKEGQNVTLSCEQNLNHDAMYWYRQDPGQGLRLIYYSQIVNDFQKGDIAEGYSVSREKKESFPLTVTSAQKNPTAFYLCASSIRWRGSLTNYGYTFGSGTRLTVV.

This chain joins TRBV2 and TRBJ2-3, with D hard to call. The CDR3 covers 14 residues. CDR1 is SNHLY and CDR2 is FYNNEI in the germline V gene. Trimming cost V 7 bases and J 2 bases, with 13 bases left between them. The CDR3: CASKRSPITDTQYF. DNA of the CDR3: TGTGCCAGCAAGAGGAGCCCGATCACAGATACGCAGTATTTT.

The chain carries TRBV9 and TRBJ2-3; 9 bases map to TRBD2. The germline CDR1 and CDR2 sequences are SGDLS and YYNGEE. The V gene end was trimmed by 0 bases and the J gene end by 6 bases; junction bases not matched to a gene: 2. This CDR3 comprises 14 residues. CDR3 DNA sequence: TGTGCCAGCAGCGTAGTAACTAGCGGGGATACGCAGTATTTT. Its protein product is CASSVVTSGDTQYF.

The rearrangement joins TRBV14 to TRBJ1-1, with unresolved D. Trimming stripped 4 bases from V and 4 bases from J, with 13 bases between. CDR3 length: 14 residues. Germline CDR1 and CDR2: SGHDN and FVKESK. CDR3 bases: TGTGCCAGCAGCCCGCCCGGGGTCATCACTGAAGCTTTCTTT. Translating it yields CASSPPGVITEAFF.

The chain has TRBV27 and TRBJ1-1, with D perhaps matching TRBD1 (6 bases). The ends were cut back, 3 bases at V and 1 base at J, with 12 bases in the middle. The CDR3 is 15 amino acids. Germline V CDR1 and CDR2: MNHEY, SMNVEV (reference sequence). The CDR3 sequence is CASSLNRVSNTEAFF. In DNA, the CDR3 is TGTGCCAGCAGTTTGAACAGGGTCTCGAACACTGAAGCTTTCTTT.

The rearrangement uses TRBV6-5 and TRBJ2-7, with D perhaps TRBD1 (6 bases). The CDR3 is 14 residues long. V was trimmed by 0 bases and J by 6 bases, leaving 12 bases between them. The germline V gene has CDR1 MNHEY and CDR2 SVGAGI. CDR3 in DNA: TGTGCCAGCAGTTACTCCCAGGGGTACGGCGAGCAGTACTTC. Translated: CASSYSQGYGEQYF.

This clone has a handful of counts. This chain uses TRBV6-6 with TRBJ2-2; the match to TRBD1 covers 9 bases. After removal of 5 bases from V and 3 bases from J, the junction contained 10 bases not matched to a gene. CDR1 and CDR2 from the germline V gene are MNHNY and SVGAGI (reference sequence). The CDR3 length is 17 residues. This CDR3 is CASSLKGQGRDTGELFF. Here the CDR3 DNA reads TGTGCCAGCAGTCTTAAGGGACAGGGCCGGGACACCGGGGAGCTGTTTTTT.

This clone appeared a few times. This CDR3 is CASSVRGYGANVLTF. The CDR3 DNA reads as TGTGCCAGCAGTGTAAGGGGCTACGGGGCCAACGTCCTGACTTTC. The V gene is TRBV6-2 or TRBV6-3, the J gene TRBJ2-6, with D possibly matching TRBD1 (5 bases). Germline CDR1 and CDR2: MNHEY and SVGEGT. V was pared by 5 bases and J by 4 bases, with 12 bases between. This CDR3 spans 15 amino acids.

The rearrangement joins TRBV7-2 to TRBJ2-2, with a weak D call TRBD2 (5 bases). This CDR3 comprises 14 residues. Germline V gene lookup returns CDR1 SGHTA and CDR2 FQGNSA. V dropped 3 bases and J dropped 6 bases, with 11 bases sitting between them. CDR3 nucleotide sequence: TGTGCCAGCAGCTTGGAGCGAGCGGCCGGGGAGCTGTTTTTT. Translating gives CASSLERAAGELFF.

CDR3 in DNA: TGTGCCAGCAGCCCGATACGGAGGTACGAGCAGTACTTC. It encodes CASSPIRRYEQYF. This chain links TRBV11-2 with TRBJ2-7; the D gene is possibly TRBD2 (5 bases). The CDR3 sequence is 13 residues long. Trimming took 5 bases from V and 4 from J, leaving 12 bases between them. Germline CDR1 is SGHAT and CDR2 is FQNNGV.

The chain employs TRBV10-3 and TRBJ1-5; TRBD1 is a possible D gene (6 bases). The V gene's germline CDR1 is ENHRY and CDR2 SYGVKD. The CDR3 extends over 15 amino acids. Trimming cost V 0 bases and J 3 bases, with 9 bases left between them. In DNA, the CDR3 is TGTGCCATCAGTGAGTCTACAGGGATCAATCAGCCCCAGCATTTT. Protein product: CAISESTGINQPQHF.

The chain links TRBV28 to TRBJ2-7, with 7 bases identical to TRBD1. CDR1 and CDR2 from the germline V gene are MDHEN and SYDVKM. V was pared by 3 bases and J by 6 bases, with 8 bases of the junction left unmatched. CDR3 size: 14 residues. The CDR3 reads CASSFPLTGAEQYF. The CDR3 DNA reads TGTGCCAGCAGTTTTCCCTTAACAGGGGCCGAGCAGTACTTC.

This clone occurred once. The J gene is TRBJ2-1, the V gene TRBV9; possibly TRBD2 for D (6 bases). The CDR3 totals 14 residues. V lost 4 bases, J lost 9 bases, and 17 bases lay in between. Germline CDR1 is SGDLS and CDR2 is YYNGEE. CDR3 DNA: TGTGCCAGCAGCCCCCGACTAGTTCGTGGTGAGCAGTTCTTC. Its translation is CASSPRLVRGEQFF.

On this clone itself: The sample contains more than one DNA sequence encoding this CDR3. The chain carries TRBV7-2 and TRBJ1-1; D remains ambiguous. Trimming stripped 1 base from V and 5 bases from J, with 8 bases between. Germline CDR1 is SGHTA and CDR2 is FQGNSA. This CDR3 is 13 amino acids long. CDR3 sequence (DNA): TGTGCCAGCAGCTTAGGGGGAGGGACTGAAGCTTTCTTT. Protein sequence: CASSLGGGTEAFF. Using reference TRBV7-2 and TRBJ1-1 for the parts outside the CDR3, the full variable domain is GAGVSQSPSNKVTEKGKDVELRCDPISGHTALYWYRQSLGQGLEFLIYFQGNSAPDKSGLPSDRFSAERTGGSVSTLTIQRTQQEDSAVYLCASSLGGGTEAFFGQGTRLTVV.

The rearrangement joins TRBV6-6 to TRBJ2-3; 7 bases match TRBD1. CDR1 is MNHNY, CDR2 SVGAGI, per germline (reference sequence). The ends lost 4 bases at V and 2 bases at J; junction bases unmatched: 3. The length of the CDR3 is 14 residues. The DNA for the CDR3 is TGTGCCAGCAGTTGGGACAGTCTCACAGATACGCAGTATTTT. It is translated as CASSWDSLTDTQYF.

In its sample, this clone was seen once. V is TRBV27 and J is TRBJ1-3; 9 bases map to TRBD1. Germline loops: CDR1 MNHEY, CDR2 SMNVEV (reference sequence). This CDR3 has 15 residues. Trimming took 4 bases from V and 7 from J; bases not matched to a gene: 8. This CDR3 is CASSSSGTGRNTIYF. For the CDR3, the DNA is TGTGCCAGCAGTTCGTCTGGGACAGGGAGGAACACCATATATTTT.